What follows describes a single T cell receptor beta chain. Its cognate antigen is unknown. CDR1 is LGHNA and CDR2 is YSLEER in the germline V gene. Trimming left V 4 bases short and J 6 bases short, with 16 bases between. The CDR3 is 14 amino acids. These data are taken from a study of CD8 T cells in Susac syndrome. Study background: Patients with Susac syndrome were therapy-naive, on corticosteroids, or on intravenous immunoglobulin alone at blood draw. Study-wide results and limits: The study found that Susac CD8+ clonal expansion peaked in TEMRA cells and active patients.

RNA in amounts of roughly 0.5 to 1 ug was reverse transcribed with random hexamers. TCRdb re-analysed the immunoSEQ multiplex PCR reads in MiXCR, keeping a single row per CDR3 protein. This sample has approximately 54,000 distinct CDR3 sequences; 85% to 95% occur once, and the top ten carry roughly 0.8%. Sequencing of TCR beta was undertaken in CD8+ and CD4+ T cells derived from blood. Bulk CD8+ and CD4+ cells came from magnetic negative isolation; CD8+ TEMRA by FACS. The V call is TRBV4-3, the J call TRBJ2-7, with D uncertain. This sequence originates from a human donor with Susac syndrome. Source material: CD8+ T cells from PBMCs. CDR3 residues: CASSPGVASGEQYF. CDR3 bases: TGCGCCAGCAGCCCGGGTGTGGCGAGTGGCGAGCAGTACTTC.